The 8 T cell receptor beta chains in this list originate from one sample, sequenced in a study of blood T cell repertoires in COVID-19. Data came from immunoSEQ multiplex PCR; TCRdb stores just in-frame clones and leaves some out. The table has about 87,000 clones, around 86% seen once. The sample was peripheral blood. These receptors all stem from a woman aged 70-85 years with acute or convalescent COVID-19.

In its sample, this clone was seen a few times. The rearrangement links TRBV28 to TRBJ2-1; TRBD1 might be the D (6 bases). Trimming cost V 3 bases and J 0 bases, with 12 bases left between them. CDR1 MDHEN and CDR2 SYDVKM come from the germline V gene. The CDR3 spans 16 residues. CDR3 nucleotides: TGTGCCAGCAGTTTGCGGACAGCTTTCTCCTACAATGAGCAGTTCTTC. Its translation is CASSLRTAFSYNEQFF. Supplemented by reference TRBV28 and TRBJ2-1, the full variable domain reads DVKVTQSSRYLVKRTGEKVFLECVQDMDHENMFWYRQDPGLGLRLIYFSYDVKMKEKGDIPEGYSVSREKKERFSLILESASTNQTSMYLCASSLRTAFSYNEQFFGPGTRLTVL.

The rearrangement uses TRBV2 and TRBJ2-1, with 8 bases lining up with TRBD2. This CDR3 is built from 15 residues. V lost 5 bases to trimming and J lost 3 bases; unmatched junction nucleotides: 6. The germline gives CDR1 SNHLY, CDR2 FYNNEI. In DNA, the CDR3 is TGTGCCAGCAGTTTAGAGCGGGGGCTCTACAATGAGCAGTTCTTC. Translating gives CASSLERGLYNEQFF. Drawing the rest from reference TRBV2 and TRBJ2-1, the complete variable domain is EPEVTQTPSHQVTQMGQEVILRCVPISNHLYFYWYRQILGQKVEFLVSFYNNEISEKSEIFDDQFSVERPDGSNFTLKIRSTKLEDSAMYFCASSLERGLYNEQFFGPGTRLTVL.

This chain joins TRBV7-8 and TRBJ1-4; D unclear. The CDR3 runs to 14 residues. The germline V gene has CDR1 SGHVS and CDR2 FQNEAQ. V was shortened by 6 bases and J by 8 bases, with 16 bases between the two germline ends. CDR3 region: CASRRTSGEEKLFF. CDR3 DNA: TGTGCCAGCAGGCGTACGAGCGGTGAGGAAAAACTGTTTTTT.

V and J are TRBV15 and TRBJ1-5; 8 bases are a match to TRBD1. V dropped 5 bases and J dropped 8; count of bases not matched to a gene: 14. Germline lookup yields CDR1 LNHNV and CDR2 YYDKDF (reference sequence). This CDR3 has 16 residues. CDR3 DNA sequence: TGTGCCACCAGCGTAACTTCGACAGGGGCCAGAAAGCCCCAGCATTTT. It codes for CATSVTSTGARKPQHF.

The rearrangement joins TRBV5-1 to TRBJ1-5; 7 nucleotides align to TRBD1. V lost 4 bases, J lost 0 bases, and 1 base stayed unmatched. CDR1 and CDR2 from the germline V gene are SGHRS and YFSETQ. This CDR3 contains 14 residues. CDR3 in amino acids: CASSRDSSNQPQHF. CDR3 coding DNA: TGCGCCAGCAGCCGGGACAGTAGCAATCAGCCCCAGCATTTT.

V gene TRBV2 combines with J gene TRBJ2-5, with TRBD2 as a possible D gene (6 bases). CDR1 is SNHLY, CDR2 FYNNEI, per germline. This CDR3 spans 14 amino acids. Trimming stripped 4 bases from V and 4 bases from J, with 13 bases between. The CDR3 bases are TGTGCCAGCAGTGGGGCGGAGGGGAGAGAGACCCAGTACTTC. Its protein is CASSGAEGRETQYF.

The chain employs TRBV27 and TRBJ1-2; D gene unclear. The ends were cut back, 0 bases at V and 5 bases at J, with 10 bases in the middle. Germline V gives CDR1 MNHEY, CDR2 SMNVEV (reference sequence). The CDR3 spans 14 residues. The CDR3 reads CASSLSRSFYGYTF. The CDR3 DNA sequence: TGTGCCAGCAGTTTATCCAGGTCTTTTTATGGCTACACCTTC.

The chain employs TRBV5-4 and TRBJ2-1; a possible D gene is TRBD1 (5 bases). V lost 3 bases and J lost 2, with 15 bases in between. The CDR3 runs to 16 residues. Germline CDR1 reads SGHNT; CDR2 reads YYREEE (reference sequence). CDR3 protein: CASSSRTGTAYNEQFF. CDR3 bases: TGTGCCAGCAGCTCTAGAACAGGAACGGCCTACAATGAGCAGTTCTTC.